The 28 T cell receptor beta chains reported below all come from one sample, sequenced in a study of cytomegalovirus exposure and HLA in healthy donors. PCR employed 60 Vbeta and 13 Jbeta primers. Assay used: immunoSEQ multiplex PCR; TCRdb lists only in-frame clones, some missing. The table includes 150,000 to 180,000 clones, 80% detected once. Sequenced: PBMCs. Receptors originate from a woman aged 40-49 years in good health and CMV-seropositive.

This sequence joins TRBV29-1 and TRBJ1-4, with a tentative D call TRBD1 (6 bases). V dropped 6 bases and J dropped 0 bases, with 11 bases sitting between them. Germline-derived CDR1 and CDR2 are SQVTM and ANQGSEA. The CDR3 is 14 residues long. The CDR3 nucleotides read TGCAGCGTCACAGGGTTTGCAACTAATGAAAAACTGTTTTTT. Translated: CSVTGFATNEKLFF.

This clone was detected only a few times. The chain employs TRBV11-3 and TRBJ2-1; the match to TRBD2 covers 10 bases. The CDR3 covers 16 residues. Germline CDR1 is SGHNT and CDR2 is YENEEA. V trimming: 0 bases; J trimming: 11 bases; junction bases outside the gene matches: 10. CDR3 sequence: CASSLDHTGAGGQQFF. The DNA for the CDR3 is TGTGCCAGCAGCTTAGATCATACGGGAGCGGGAGGGCAGCAGTTCTTC.

The rearrangement uses TRBV30 and TRBJ1-1, with 7 bases fitting TRBD1. V shed 7 bases, J shed 6 bases, and the junction held 14 bases outside the gene matches. This CDR3 has 14 amino acids. Germline V gene lookup returns CDR1 GTSNPN and CDR2 SVGIG (reference sequence). The CDR3 nucleotides read TGTGCCTTCCGTCGACAGGGATTGTTCTCTGAAGCTTTCTTT. It translates to CAFRRQGLFSEAFF. Full variable domain (missing parts from reference TRBV30 and TRBJ1-1): SQTIHQWPATLVQPVGSPLSLECTVEGTSNPNLYWYRQAAGRGLQLLFYSVGIGQISSEVPQNLSASRPQDRQFILSSKKLLLSDSGFYLCAFRRQGLFSEAFFGQGTRLTVV.

V gene TRBV19 combines with J gene TRBJ2-6, with TRBD1 matching 7 bases. This CDR3 region has 19 residues. Germline CDR1 reads LNHDA; CDR2 reads SQIVND (reference sequence). V trimming: 5 bases; J trimming: 0 bases; junction bases outside the gene matches: 13. Here the CDR3 DNA reads TGTGCCAGTAGTTCGACAAACAGGGGTGGAATCTCTGGGGCCAACGTCCTGACTTTC. Encoded protein: CASSSTNRGGISGANVLTF.

This clone was counted between two and nine times. V usage is TRBV19 and J usage is TRBJ2-7, with TRBD2 matching over 11 bases. V lost 5 bases, J lost 2 bases, and 8 bases stayed unmatched. This CDR3 is 16 amino acids long. CDR1 is LNHDA, CDR2 SQIVND, per germline (reference sequence). CDR3 sequence: CASSLGTSGTPYEQYF. As DNA, the CDR3 is TGTGCCAGTAGTCTAGGGACTAGCGGTACCCCCTACGAGCAGTACTTC. Supplemented by reference TRBV19 and TRBJ2-7, the full variable domain reads DGGITQSPKYLFRKEGQNVTLSCEQNLNHDAMYWYRQDPGQGLRLIYYSQIVNDFQKGDIAEGYSVSREKKESFPLTVTSAQKNPTAFYLCASSLGTSGTPYEQYFGPGTRLTVT.

Only one count was recorded for this clone. The rearrangement joins TRBV10-3 to TRBJ2-1, with D perhaps TRBD2 (5 bases). The CDR3 length is 14 residues. Trimming took off 7 bases at V and 3 bases at J, with 13 bases between the two ends. Per the germline V gene, CDR1 is ENHRY and CDR2 is SYGVKD. The CDR3 loop is CAITTERVYNEQFF. The DNA of the CDR3 is TGTGCCATCACTACAGAGAGGGTCTACAATGAGCAGTTCTTC.

J is TRBJ1-4 and V is TRBV4-1; D remains unclear. The CDR3 contains 14 residues. Germline V gene lookup returns CDR1 MGHRA and CDR2 YSYEKL. The V gene lost 0 bases and the J gene lost 8 bases, with 10 bases spanning the gap. CDR3 protein: CASSQEWRLEKLFF. In DNA, the CDR3 is TGCGCCAGCAGCCAAGAGTGGAGACTAGAAAAACTGTTTTTT.

This chain joins TRBV19 and TRBJ2-7, with D tentatively TRBD2 (6 bases). Trimming took 4 bases from V and 0 from J, leaving 7 bases between them. This CDR3 has 13 residues. Germline CDR1 LNHDA, CDR2 SQIVND (reference sequence). CDR3 coding DNA: TGTGCCAGTAGTAGCGGGATCTCCTACGAGCAGTACTTC. Translating gives CASSSGISYEQYF. Based on the CDR3 plus reference TRBV19 and TRBJ2-7, the full variable domain is DGGITQSPKYLFRKEGQNVTLSCEQNLNHDAMYWYRQDPGQGLRLIYYSQIVNDFQKGDIAEGYSVSREKKESFPLTVTSAQKNPTAFYLCASSSGISYEQYFGPGTRLTVT.

This clone came up a few times. The chain joins TRBV10-3 to TRBJ2-1; possibly TRBD2 for D (7 bases). The CDR3 runs 13 residues. In germline, CDR1 is ENHRY, CDR2 SYGVKD. The V gene lost 7 bases and the J gene lost 5 bases, with 12 bases spanning the gap. In DNA, the CDR3 is TGTGCCATCAAAAGAGGGGGGGACAATGAGCAGTTCTTC. Protein product: CAIKRGGDNEQFF.

The chain employs TRBV19 and TRBJ2-7; 8 bases line up with TRBD2. From germline, CDR1 is LNHDA and CDR2 SQIVND (reference sequence). The V and J ends lost 4 bases and 4 bases, in that order; junction bases with no gene match: 3. The CDR3 runs 13 residues. The CDR3, as DNA: TGTGCCAGTAGTAGCGGGAGGAGGTACGAGCAGTACTTC. Amino acids: CASSSGRRYEQYF.

This chain links TRBV7-9 with TRBJ2-2, with TRBD2 as a possible D gene (5 bases). The CDR3 totals 15 residues. Trimming shortened V by 7 bases and J by 0 bases, and 12 bases separated the two germline ends. Germline values: CDR1 SEHNR, CDR2 FQNEAQ (reference sequence). DNA of the CDR3: TGTGCCAGCAAAAGTAGAGGGACGAACACCGGGGAGCTGTTTTTT. Translated, it gives CASKSRGTNTGELFF.

The CDR3 bases are TGTGCCAGTAGTATAGTTCGCGATCCGGGAAACACCATATATTTT. Protein: CASSIVRDPGNTIYF. The chain recombines TRBV19 with TRBJ1-3, with D unresolved. Trimming pared 1 base from V and 4 bases from J, leaving 11 bases between. Germline V CDR1 and CDR2: LNHDA, SQIVND (reference sequence). CDR3 length equals 15 residues.

This rearrangement joins TRBV5-6 to TRBJ1-2; D remains ambiguous. CDR1 is SGHDT, CDR2 YYEEEE, per germline. The ends were cut back, 3 bases at V and 6 bases at J, with 9 bases in the middle. The length of the CDR3 is 12 residues. CDR3 sequence reads: CASSWGGDGYTF. For the CDR3, the DNA is TGTGCCAGCAGCTGGGGAGGCGATGGCTACACCTTC.

V is TRBV7-8 and J is TRBJ1-2, with D perhaps TRBD1 (6 bases). V shed 1 base and J shed 3 bases, with 9 bases lying between them. This CDR3 has 14 residues. The germline V gene encodes CDR1 SGHVS and CDR2 FQNEAQ. CDR3 coding DNA: TGTGCCAGCAGCTTAGAAGGGGGAGACTATGGCTACACCTTC. Residues: CASSLEGGDYGYTF.

The chain links TRBV5-6 to TRBJ1-2; 8 bases are shared with TRBD1. This CDR3 is 16 amino acids long. J was trimmed by 1 base and V by 2 bases; bases with no gene match: 7. CDR1 is SGHDT, CDR2 YYEEEE, per germline. CDR3 nucleotide sequence: TGTGCCAGCAGCTTTCGGACAGGGCACATTAACTATGGCTACACCTTC. This translates into CASSFRTGHINYGYTF.

The V gene is TRBV7-3, the J gene TRBJ2-6; D is uncertain. The CDR3 sequence is 16 residues long. CDR1 is SGHTA and CDR2 is FQGTGA in the germline V gene. Trimming left V 5 bases short and J 3 bases short, with 14 bases between. In DNA, the CDR3 is TGTGCCAGCAGCATCCCCGCCCGGGTTGGGGCCAACGTCCTGACTTTC. Its translation is CASSIPARVGANVLTF.

This clone occurred once. The V and J genes are TRBV7-3 and TRBJ2-3, with D possibly TRBD2 on 5 matching bases. Trimming removed 5 bases from V and 2 bases from J, with 14 bases in between. From germline, CDR1 is SGHTA and CDR2 FQGTGA. The CDR3 spans 15 residues. In nucleotides, the CDR3 is TGTGCCAGCAGCATAAGAGGCGGGTACACAGATACGCAGTATTTT. Amino acids: CASSIRGGYTDTQYF.

The rearrangement uses TRBV5-4 and TRBJ2-5, with TRBD2 identical over 8 bases. CDR3 length equals 16 residues. J lost 3 bases, V lost 0 bases, and 7 bases had no gene match. Germline CDR1 SGHNT, CDR2 YYREEE (reference sequence). The CDR3 nucleotides are TGTGCCAGCAGCTTGGACCCCGCGGGAGGAAAAGAGACCCAGTACTTC. Its translation: CASSLDPAGGKETQYF.

The chain recombines TRBV9 with TRBJ1-1; D call uncertain. Trimming left V 7 bases short and J 4 bases short, with 8 bases between. This CDR3 comprises 11 residues. Germline assignment: CDR1 SGDLS and CDR2 YYNGEE. CDR3: CASSSSTEAFF. DNA for the CDR3: TGTGCCAGCTCTAGTAGCACTGAAGCTTTCTTT.

This chain connects TRBV10-3 to TRBJ2-5, with 7 bases fitting TRBD1. V shed 5 bases, J shed 4 bases, and the junction held 1 base outside the gene matches. The CDR3 has 12 amino acids. Germline lookup yields CDR1 ENHRY and CDR2 SYGVKD. The CDR3 loop is CAISQGVETQYF. The CDR3 DNA is TGTGCCATCAGTCAGGGGGTAGAGACCCAGTACTTC.

The J gene is TRBJ1-4, the V gene TRBV7-9; D is undetermined. Germline V gene sequence: CDR1 SEHNR, CDR2 FQNEAQ (reference sequence). The V end lost 5 bases, the J end lost 5 bases, and 9 bases lay between the germline ends. The CDR3 has 13 amino acids. CDR3 sequence (DNA): TGTGCCAGCAGCCACACAAAGAATGAAAAACTGTTTTTT. Protein: CASSHTKNEKLFF.

V usage is TRBV4-1 and J usage is TRBJ2-7; D may be TRBD2 (5 bases). CDR3 size: 16 residues. Germline V gene sequence: CDR1 MGHRA, CDR2 YSYEKL. V was pared by 1 base and J by 4 bases, with 17 bases between. CDR3 in DNA: TGCGCCAGCAGCCAAGTGGACGGTGCTAGCTTATACGAGCAGTACTTC. It codes for CASSQVDGASLYEQYF.

This sequence joins TRBV6-6 and TRBJ1-2, with 8 positions matching TRBD1. Germline V gene sequence: CDR1 MNHNY, CDR2 SVGAGI (reference sequence). The V and J ends lost 2 bases and 6 bases, in that order; junction bases with no gene match: 2. This CDR3 is 13 amino acids long. CDR3 residues: CASSYDRGDGYTF. CDR3 bases: TGTGCCAGCAGTTACGACAGGGGTGATGGCTACACCTTC.

J is TRBJ2-1 and V is TRBV5-1, with 7 bases fitting TRBD2. CDR1 and CDR2 from the germline V gene are SGHRS and YFSETQ. The CDR3 sequence is 14 residues long. J was trimmed by 2 bases and V by 3 bases; bases with no gene match: 2. DNA for the CDR3: TGCGCCAGCAGCTCTAGCGGAACCTACAATGAGCAGTTCTTC. Amino acids: CASSSSGTYNEQFF. Drawing the rest from reference TRBV5-1 and TRBJ2-1, the complete variable domain is KAGVTQTPRYLIKTRGQQVTLSCSPISGHRSVSWYQQTPGQGLQFLFEYFSETQRNKGNFPGRFSGRQFSNSRSEMNVSTLELGDSALYLCASSSSGTYNEQFFGPGTRLTVL.

This chain connects TRBV27 to TRBJ2-3, with unresolved D. Germline lookup yields CDR1 MNHEY and CDR2 SMNVEV (reference sequence). V dropped 1 base and J dropped 1 base, with 3 bases sitting between them. CDR3 size: 13 residues. The CDR3 spells CASSLLGTDTQYF. The CDR3 DNA reads as TGTGCCAGCAGTTTATTAGGCACAGATACGCAGTATTTT.

This chain uses TRBV7-9 with TRBJ2-3; D not certain. Trimming cost V 5 bases and J 4 bases, with 4 bases left between them. The CDR3 loop spans 11 amino acids. Germline values: CDR1 SEHNR, CDR2 FQNEAQ (reference sequence). CDR3 coding DNA: TGTGCCAGCAGCACTGCAGATACGCAGTATTTT. The encoded protein is CASSTADTQYF.

The chain carries TRBV7-2 and TRBJ2-1; TRBD2 matches 10 bases. Germline CDR1 reads SGHTA; CDR2 reads FQGNSA. Trimming removed 2 bases from V and 12 bases from J; junction bases left unmatched: 4. The CDR3 has 13 amino acids. Written as DNA, the CDR3 is TGTGCCAGCAGCTTACTAGCGGGAGCCGGGCAGTTCTTC. This gives the protein CASSLLAGAGQFF. Drawing the rest from reference TRBV7-2 and TRBJ2-1, the complete variable domain is GAGVSQSPSNKVTEKGKDVELRCDPISGHTALYWYRQSLGQGLEFLIYFQGNSAPDKSGLPSDRFSAERTGGSVSTLTIQRTQQEDSAVYLCASSLLAGAGQFFGPGTRLTVL.

The chain is built from TRBV10-3 and TRBJ2-7; 7 nucleotides align to TRBD2. CDR3 length: 13 amino acids. The V and J ends lost 4 bases and 3 bases, in that order; junction bases with no gene match: 3. Germline CDR1 ENHRY, CDR2 SYGVKD. The CDR3 nucleotides read TGTGCCATCAGTGGAGGCGGGGGCTACGAGCAGTACTTC. Translated: CAISGGGGYEQYF.